The present entry profiles one T cell receptor (beta chain) with its context. Patients from Seattle were sampled longitudinally, starting during active infection. Germline V gives CDR1 SGHTA, CDR2 FQGTGA. CDR3 length: 16 amino acids. V was clipped by 5 bases and J by 5 bases; unmatched bases: 9. Authors' data handling: Scientists estimated how many nucleated cells there were by amplifying reference gene primers. Data came from immunoSEQ multiplex PCR; TCRdb stores just in-frame clones and leaves some out. V and J calls plus clone size are reproduced from that table; the DNA served to infer D and trimming. The data show some 190,000 clones, with about 85% seen just once and roughly 20% held by the top ten. These data are taken from a study of blood T cell repertoires in COVID-19. Study in general: Samples representing acute and convalescent COVID-19 were sourced from the United States, Italy and Spain. Sample material is recorded as cDNA or gDNA derived from T cells, B-cell-depleted T cells, or PBMCs.

The rearrangement links TRBV7-3 to TRBJ2-3, with TRBD2 matching over 11 bases. Sequencing input: peripheral blood. The TCR sequence derives from a person aged 65-85 years with COVID-19, enrolled during active disease. The CDR3 reads CASSPTLAGVGDTQYF. In nucleotides, the CDR3 is TGTGCCAGCAGCCCCACACTAGCGGGAGTGGGAGATACGCAGTATTTT.